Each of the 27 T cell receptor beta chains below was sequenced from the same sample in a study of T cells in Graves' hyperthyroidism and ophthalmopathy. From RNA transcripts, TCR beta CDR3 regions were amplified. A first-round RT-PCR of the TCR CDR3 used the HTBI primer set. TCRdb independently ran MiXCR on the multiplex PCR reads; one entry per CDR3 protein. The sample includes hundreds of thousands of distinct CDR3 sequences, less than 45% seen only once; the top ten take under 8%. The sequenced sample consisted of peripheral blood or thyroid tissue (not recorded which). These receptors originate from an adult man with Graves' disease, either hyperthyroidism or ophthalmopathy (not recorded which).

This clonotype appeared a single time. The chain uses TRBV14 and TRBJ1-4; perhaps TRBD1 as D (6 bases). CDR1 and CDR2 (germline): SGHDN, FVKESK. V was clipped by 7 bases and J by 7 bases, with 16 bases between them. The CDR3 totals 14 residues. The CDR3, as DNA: TGTGCCAGCAACCACGGGGGGGCCGTTGAAAAACTGTTTTTT. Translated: CASNHGGAVEKLFF. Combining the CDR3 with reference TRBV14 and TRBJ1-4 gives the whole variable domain EAGVTQFPSHSVIEKGQTVTLRCDPISGHDNLYWYRRVMGKEIKFLLHFVKESKQDESGMPNNRFLAERTGGTYSTLKVQPAELEDSGVYFCASNHGGAVEKLFFGSGTQLSVL.

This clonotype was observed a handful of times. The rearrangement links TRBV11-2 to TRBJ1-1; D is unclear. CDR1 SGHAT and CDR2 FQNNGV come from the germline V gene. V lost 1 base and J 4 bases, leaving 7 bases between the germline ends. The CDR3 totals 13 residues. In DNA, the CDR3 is TGTGCCAGCAGCTTAGGACGGTTCACTGAAGCTTTCTTT. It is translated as CASSLGRFTEAFF.

The CDR3 region has the DNA TGTGCCAGCACCCCGGGGGCCTCGAACACTGAAGCTTTCTTT. Translation: CASTPGASNTEAFF. This rearrangement joins TRBV10-3 to TRBJ1-1; the D gene is possibly TRBD1 (6 bases). The germline V gene encodes CDR1 ENHRY and CDR2 SYGVKD. The CDR3 contains 14 residues. With 10 bases removed from V and 1 base from J, the gap between germline ends came to 16 bases.

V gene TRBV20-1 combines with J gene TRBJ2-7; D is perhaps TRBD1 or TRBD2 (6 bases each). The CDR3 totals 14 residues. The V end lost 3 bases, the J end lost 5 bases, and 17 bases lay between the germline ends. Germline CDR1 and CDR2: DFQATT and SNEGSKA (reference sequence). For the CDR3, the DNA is TGCAGTGCTAGCCGACGACTAGGGGGGAACGAGCAGTACTTC. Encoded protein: CSASRRLGGNEQYF.

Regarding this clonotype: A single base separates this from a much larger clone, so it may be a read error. CDR3 in DNA: TGTACCAGCAGCCGTCCAGGGTCGGCGGAGACCCAGTACTTC. Protein sequence: CTSSRPGSAETQYF. The chain is built from TRBV7-9 and TRBJ2-5; TRBD1 is a possible D gene (5 bases). The CDR3 spans 14 residues. Looked up from germline, CDR1 is SEHNR and CDR2 is FQNEAQ (reference sequence).

The CDR3 region is CASSPMSEVETQYF. CDR3 DNA: TGTGCCAGCAGTCCAATGTCGGAGGTAGAGACCCAGTACTTC. V usage is TRBV7-8 and J usage is TRBJ2-5; possibly TRBD2 for D (5 bases). The CDR3 runs 14 residues. V dropped 6 bases and J dropped 4 bases, with 15 bases sitting between them. Per germline, CDR1 SGHVS and CDR2 FQNEAQ. Full variable domain (missing parts from reference TRBV7-8 and TRBJ2-5): GAGVSQSPRYKVAKRGQDVALRCDPISGHVSLFWYQQALGQGPEFLTYFQNEAQLDKSGLPSDRFFAERPEGSVSTLKIQRTQQEDSAVYLCASSPMSEVETQYFGPGTRLLVL.

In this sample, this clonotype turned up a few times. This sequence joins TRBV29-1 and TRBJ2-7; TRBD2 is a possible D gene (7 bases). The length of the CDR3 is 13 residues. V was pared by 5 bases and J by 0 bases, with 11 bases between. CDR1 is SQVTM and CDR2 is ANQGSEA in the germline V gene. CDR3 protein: CSVKGGSSYEQYF. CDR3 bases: TGCAGCGTTAAGGGGGGGAGCTCCTACGAGCAGTACTTC.

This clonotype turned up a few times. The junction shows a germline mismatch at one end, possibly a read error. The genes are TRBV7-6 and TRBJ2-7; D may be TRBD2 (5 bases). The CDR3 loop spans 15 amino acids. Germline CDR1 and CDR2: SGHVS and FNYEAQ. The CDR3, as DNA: TGCGCCAGCAGCTTGTTGCCTAGCAGCCCCTACGAGCAGTACTTC. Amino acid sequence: CASSLLPSSPYEQYF. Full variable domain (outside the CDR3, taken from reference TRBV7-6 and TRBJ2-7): GAGVSQSPRYKVTKRGQDVALRCDPISGHVSLYWYRQALGQGPEFLTYFNYEAQQDKSGLPNDRFSAERPEGSISTLTIQRTEQRDSAMYRCASSLLPSSPYEQYFGPGTRLTVT.

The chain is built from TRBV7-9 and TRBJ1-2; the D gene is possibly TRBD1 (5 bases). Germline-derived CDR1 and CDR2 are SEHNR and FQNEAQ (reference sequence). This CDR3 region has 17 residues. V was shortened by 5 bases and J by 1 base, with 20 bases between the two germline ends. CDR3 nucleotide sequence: TGTGCCAGCAGCGCCAGTAGGGGCGCCAGCCTTAACTATGGCTACACCTTC. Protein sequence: CASSASRGASLNYGYTF.

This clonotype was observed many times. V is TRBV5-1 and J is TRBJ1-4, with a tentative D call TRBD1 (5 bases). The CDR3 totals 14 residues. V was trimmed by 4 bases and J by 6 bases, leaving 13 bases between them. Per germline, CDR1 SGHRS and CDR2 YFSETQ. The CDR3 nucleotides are TGCGCCAGCAGCCGCAGGGCACTCGATGAAAAACTGTTTTTT. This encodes CASSRRALDEKLFF.

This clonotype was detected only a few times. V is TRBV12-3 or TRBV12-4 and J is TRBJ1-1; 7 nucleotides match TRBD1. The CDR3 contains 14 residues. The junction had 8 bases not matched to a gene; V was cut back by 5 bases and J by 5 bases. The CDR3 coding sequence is TGTGCCAGCAGTCCGGGACAGAGAACAACTGAAGCTTTCTTT. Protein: CASSPGQRTTEAFF.

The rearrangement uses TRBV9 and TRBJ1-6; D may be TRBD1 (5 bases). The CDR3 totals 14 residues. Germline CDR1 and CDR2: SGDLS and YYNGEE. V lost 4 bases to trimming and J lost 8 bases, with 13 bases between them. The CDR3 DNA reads TGTGCCAGCAGCCACGACAGTTTCTATTCACCCCTCCACTTT. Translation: CASSHDSFYSPLHF. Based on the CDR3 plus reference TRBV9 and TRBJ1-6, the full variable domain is DSGVTQTPKHLITATGQRVTLRCSPRSGDLSVYWYQQSLDQGLQFLIQYYNGEERAKGNILERFSAQQFPDLHSELNLSSLELGDSALYFCASSHDSFYSPLHFGNGTRLTVT.

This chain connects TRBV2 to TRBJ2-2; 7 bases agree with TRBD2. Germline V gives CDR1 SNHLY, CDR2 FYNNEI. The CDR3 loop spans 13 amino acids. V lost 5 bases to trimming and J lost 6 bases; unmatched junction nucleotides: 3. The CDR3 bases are TGTGCCAGCAGTTTTAGCGGGCCCGGGGAGCTGTTTTTT. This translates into CASSFSGPGELFF.

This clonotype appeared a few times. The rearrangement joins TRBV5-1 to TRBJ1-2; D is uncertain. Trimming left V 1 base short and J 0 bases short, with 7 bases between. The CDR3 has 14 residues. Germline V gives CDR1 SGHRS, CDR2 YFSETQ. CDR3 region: CASSLYSANYGYTF. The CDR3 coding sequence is TGCGCCAGCAGCTTGTACAGCGCTAACTATGGCTACACCTTC. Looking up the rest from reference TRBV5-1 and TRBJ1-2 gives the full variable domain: KAGVTQTPRYLIKTRGQQVTLSCSPISGHRSVSWYQQTPGQGLQFLFEYFSETQRNKGNFPGRFSGRQFSNSRSEMNVSTLELGDSALYLCASSLYSANYGYTFGSGTRLTVV.

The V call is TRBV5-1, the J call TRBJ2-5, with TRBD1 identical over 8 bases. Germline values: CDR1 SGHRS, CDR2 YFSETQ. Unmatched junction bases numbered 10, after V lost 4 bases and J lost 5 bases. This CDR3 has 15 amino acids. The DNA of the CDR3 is TGCGCCAGCAGCGCTCGGCCAGGGGGCAGGGAGACCCAGTACTTC. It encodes CASSARPGGRETQYF.

The CDR3 here is CATSDRARADEKLFF. CDR3 coding DNA: TGTGCCACCAGTGATCGGGCCAGGGCAGATGAAAAACTGTTTTTT. This chain joins TRBV24-1 and TRBJ1-4, with a tentative D call TRBD1 (5 bases). With 3 bases removed from V and 6 bases from J, the gap between germline ends came to 13 bases. CDR1 KGHDR and CDR2 SFDVKD come from the germline V gene. CDR3 length: 15 residues.

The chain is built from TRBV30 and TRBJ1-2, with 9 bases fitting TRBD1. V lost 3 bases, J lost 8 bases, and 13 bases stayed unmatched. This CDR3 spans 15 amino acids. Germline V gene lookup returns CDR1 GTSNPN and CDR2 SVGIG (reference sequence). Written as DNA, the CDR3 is TGTGCCTGGAGGTCGATGGGACCGGGGACAGGGGGCTACACCTTC. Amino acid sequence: CAWRSMGPGTGGYTF. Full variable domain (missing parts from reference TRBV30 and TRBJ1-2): SQTIHQWPATLVQPVGSPLSLECTVEGTSNPNLYWYRQAAGRGLQLLFYSVGIGQISSEVPQNLSASRPQDRQFILSSKKLLLSDSGFYLCAWRSMGPGTGGYTFGSGTRLTVV.

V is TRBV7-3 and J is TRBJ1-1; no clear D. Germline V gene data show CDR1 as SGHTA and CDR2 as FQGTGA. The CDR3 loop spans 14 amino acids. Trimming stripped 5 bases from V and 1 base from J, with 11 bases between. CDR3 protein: CASSRDGKNTEAFF. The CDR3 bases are TGTGCCAGCAGCCGAGACGGAAAGAACACTGAAGCTTTCTTT.

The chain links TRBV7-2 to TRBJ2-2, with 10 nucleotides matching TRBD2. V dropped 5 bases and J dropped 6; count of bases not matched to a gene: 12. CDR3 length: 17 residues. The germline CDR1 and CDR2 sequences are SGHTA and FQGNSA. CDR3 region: CASSQDILAGVAGELFF. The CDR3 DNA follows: TGTGCCAGCAGCCAAGATATCCTAGCGGGAGTGGCCGGGGAGCTGTTTTTT.

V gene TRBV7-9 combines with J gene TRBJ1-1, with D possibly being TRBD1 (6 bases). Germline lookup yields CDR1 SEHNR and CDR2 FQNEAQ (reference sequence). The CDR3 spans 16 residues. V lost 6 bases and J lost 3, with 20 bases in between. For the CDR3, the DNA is TGTGCCAGCAGTGGGGGCACCCGGGAGGAGGACACTGAAGCTTTCTTT. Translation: CASSGGTREEDTEAFF.

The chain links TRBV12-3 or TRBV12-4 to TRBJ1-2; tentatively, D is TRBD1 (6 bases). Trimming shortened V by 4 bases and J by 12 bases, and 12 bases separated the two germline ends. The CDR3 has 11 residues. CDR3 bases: TGTGCCAGCAGTTCAGGGGATGGAAACACCTTC. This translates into CASSSGDGNTF.

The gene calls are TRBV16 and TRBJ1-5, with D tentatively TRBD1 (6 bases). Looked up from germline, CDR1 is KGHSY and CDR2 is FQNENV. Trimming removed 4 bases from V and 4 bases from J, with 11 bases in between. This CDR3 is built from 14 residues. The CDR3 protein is CASSRLQGNQPQHF. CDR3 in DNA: TGTGCCAGCAGCCGGCTCCAGGGGAATCAGCCCCAGCATTTT.

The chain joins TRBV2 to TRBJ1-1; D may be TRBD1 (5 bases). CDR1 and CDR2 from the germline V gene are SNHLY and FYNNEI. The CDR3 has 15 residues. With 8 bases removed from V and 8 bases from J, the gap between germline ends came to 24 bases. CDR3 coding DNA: TGTGCCAGCGGGGGGGTAAGGGGACGGGGAGACGAAGCTTTCTTT. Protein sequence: CASGGVRGRGDEAFF.

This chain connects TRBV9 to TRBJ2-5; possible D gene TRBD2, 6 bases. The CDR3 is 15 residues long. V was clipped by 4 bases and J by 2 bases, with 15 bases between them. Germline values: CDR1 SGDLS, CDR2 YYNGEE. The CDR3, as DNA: TGTGCCAGCAGCCAAGGAAGGGGACTGCAAGAGACCCAGTACTTC. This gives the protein CASSQGRGLQETQYF.

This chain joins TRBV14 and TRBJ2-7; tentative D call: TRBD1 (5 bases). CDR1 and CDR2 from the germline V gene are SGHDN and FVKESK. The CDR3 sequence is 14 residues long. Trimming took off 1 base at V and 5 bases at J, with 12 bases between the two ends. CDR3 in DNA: TGTGCCAGCAGCCAAGTGGTCCAGGGCCACGAGCAGTACTTC. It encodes CASSQVVQGHEQYF.

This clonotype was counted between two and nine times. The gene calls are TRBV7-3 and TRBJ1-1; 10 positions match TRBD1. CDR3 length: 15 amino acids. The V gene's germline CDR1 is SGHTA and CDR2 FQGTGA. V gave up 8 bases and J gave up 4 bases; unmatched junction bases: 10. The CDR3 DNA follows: TGTGCCAGCTCACCTGACAGGGGGCTAATCACTGAAGCTTTCTTT. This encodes CASSPDRGLITEAFF.

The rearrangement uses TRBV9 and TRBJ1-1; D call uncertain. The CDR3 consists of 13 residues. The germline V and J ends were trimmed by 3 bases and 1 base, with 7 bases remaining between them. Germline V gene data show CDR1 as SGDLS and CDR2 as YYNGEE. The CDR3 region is CASSAEQNTEAFF. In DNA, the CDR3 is TGTGCCAGCAGCGCCGAGCAGAACACTGAAGCTTTCTTT.